These T cell receptor beta chains were read from a single sample in a study of blood T cell repertoires in COVID-19. Sequenced by immunoSEQ multiplex PCR; TCRdb stores in-frame clones only, minus some. The sample holds 200,000 to 300,000 clones, approximately 89% seen once. Sequenced material: peripheral blood. The receptors stem from a woman aged 25 to 39 with COVID-19, enrolled during active disease. Both conserved end residues are part of each CDR3. Not all rows give a size; the values are once, few, many and, for expanded clones, a class.

TRBJ2-3 TRBV19 NA CASSLIGGSSYTDTQYF
TRBJ1-1 TRBV7-2 NA CAITPQTGTEAFF
TRBJ2-3 TRBV18 NA CASSPTGTPYTDTQYF
TRBJ1-1 TRBV7-7 NA CASSGGAFF
TRBJ2-3 TRBV11-2 few CASSSSTDTQYF
TRBJ1-2 TRBV10-3 NA CAISLSGGNYGYTF
TRBJ1-4 TRBV12-3/TRBV12-4 few CASSLQGEKLFF
TRBJ2-5 TRBV28 once CASRQGAETQYF
TRBJ1-1 TRBV25-1 few CASSEVSEAFF
TRBJ2-2 TRBV9 NA CASSSSPSGRTVAGELFF
TRBJ1-2 TRBV11-2 NA CASSLARDGYTF
TRBJ1-1 TRBV28 NA CASSLDRGNTEAFF
TRBJ2-1 TRBV6-2/TRBV6-3 NA CASSSQTSGLYNEQFF
TRBJ1-5 TRBV27 NA CASSNRGSQPQHF
TRBJ1-2 TRBV7-2 NA CASSQGQGSGYTF
TRBJ2-3 TRBV27 NA CASSLLGAETTDTQYF
TRBJ2-5 TRBV2 once CASSPRTSGVLLQETQYF
TRBJ1-1 TRBV2 NA CASSEQGGANTEAFF
TRBJ2-6 TRBV2 NA CASSELGQEANVLTF
TRBJ2-2 TRBV10-3 NA CATRGTANTGELFF
TRBJ2-4 TRBV28 NA CASTDRTQDIQYF
TRBJ2-5 TRBV7-2 once CASSLEASGGAGETQYF
TRBJ1-2 TRBV7-2 few CASSFEGYGYTF
TRBJ2-3 TRBV3-1/TRBV3-2 NA CASSQEREKTDTQYF
TRBJ2-3 TRBV5-1 NA CASSWRTSGGAGTDTQYF
TRBJ2-5 TRBV20-1 NA CSVAAQETQYF